A single sample gave rise to the 31 T cell receptor beta chains below, sequenced in a study of immune evolution from preneoplasia to lung adenocarcinoma. Profiling relied on immunoSEQ multiplex PCR, and the TCRdb table lists in-frame clones only, not all of them. The top ten clones hold about 4.7% of a sample with tens of thousands of clones, around 85% of them seen once. Sequenced input: FFPE invasive lung adenocarcinoma tissue. All receptors come from a person in their sixties with lung adenocarcinoma.

A word on this clone: Other DNA variants within this sample encode the same CDR3. V usage is TRBV28 and J usage is TRBJ2-1, with no clear D. This CDR3 has 12 amino acids. The V end lost 5 bases, the J end lost 3 bases, and 5 bases lay between the germline ends. Germline CDR1 MDHEN, CDR2 SYDVKM. The CDR3 nucleotides read TGTGCCAGCAGTCTACTCTACAATGAGCAGTTCTTC. Its translation: CASSLLYNEQFF.

The chain recombines TRBV6-6 with TRBJ2-7; 9 bases are a match to TRBD1. The J segment lost 4 bases and the V segment lost 4 bases, leaving 8 bases of the junction unmatched. This CDR3 has 15 residues. CDR1 MNHNY and CDR2 SVGAGI come from the germline V gene (reference sequence). The CDR3 reads CASSSGQGLEYEQYF. CDR3 in DNA: TGTGCCAGCAGTTCCGGACAGGGGCTTGAGTACGAGCAGTACTTC.

The V call is TRBV2, the J call TRBJ2-1; 10 nucleotides align to TRBD1. J lost 3 bases, V lost 6 bases, and 5 bases had no gene match. The CDR3 totals 15 residues. From germline, CDR1 is SNHLY and CDR2 FYNNEI. The CDR3 DNA sequence: TGTGCCAGCAGAGCCGGGACAGGGGACTACAATGAGCAGTTCTTC. Amino acids: CASRAGTGDYNEQFF.

Written as DNA, the CDR3 is TGTGCCAGCAGCCTGGACAGATACACAGATACGCAGTATTTT. Its translation: CASSLDRYTDTQYF. V gene TRBV11-1 combines with J gene TRBJ2-3, with D maybe TRBD1 (6 bases). Germline V gene data show CDR1 as SGHAT and CDR2 as FQDESV (reference sequence). The CDR3 consists of 14 residues. V gave up 5 bases and J gave up 2 bases, with 11 bases separating them. The full variable domain, its missing parts supplied by reference TRBV11-1 and TRBJ2-3, is EAEVAQSPRYKITEKSQAVAFWCDPISGHATLYWYRQILGQGPELLVQFQDESVVDDSQLPKDRFSAERLKGVDSTLKIQPAELGDSAMYLCASSLDRYTDTQYFGPGTRLTVL.

The CDR3, as DNA: TGTGCCAGTAGTCCCTCCGGGACAGCCTATGGCTACACCTTC. This encodes CASSPSGTAYGYTF. The gene calls are TRBV19 and TRBJ1-2; 7 bases agree with TRBD1. The CDR3 spans 14 residues. J gave up 4 bases and V 5 bases, and 7 bases lay outside the gene matches. Germline V gene data show CDR1 as LNHDA and CDR2 as SQIVND (reference sequence).

By share, this clone counts as medium-sized. This same CDR3 is encoded by further DNA sequences in the sample. V is TRBV30 and J is TRBJ2-7, with TRBD2 as a possible D gene (6 bases). V was trimmed by 0 bases and J by 0 bases, leaving 9 bases between them. Per germline, CDR1 GTSNPN and CDR2 SVGIG (reference sequence). CDR3 size: 14 residues. This CDR3 reads CAWSVGGSSYEQYF. CDR3 nucleotides: TGTGCCTGGAGTGTCGGAGGGAGCTCCTACGAGCAGTACTTC.

J is TRBJ2-3 and V is TRBV9, with 13 bases matching TRBD2. The length of the CDR3 is 17 residues. Germline-derived CDR1 and CDR2 are SGDLS and YYNGEE. Trimming cost V 2 bases and J 1 base; bases outside gene matches: 4. CDR3 sequence reads: CASSVFGLAGGTDTQYF. The CDR3 coding sequence is TGTGCCAGCAGCGTTTTCGGACTAGCGGGAGGCACAGATACGCAGTATTTT.

J is TRBJ2-1 and V is TRBV6-6; tentative D call: TRBD1 (5 bases). The V end was cut by 8 bases, the J end by 0 bases, with 8 bases between. CDR3 size: 13 residues. The germline V gene encodes CDR1 MNHNY and CDR2 SVGAGI (reference sequence). CDR3: CASGAFSYNEQFF. The CDR3 DNA follows: TGTGCCAGCGGGGCTTTCTCCTACAATGAGCAGTTCTTC.

This rearrangement joins TRBV10-3 to TRBJ2-3; the match to TRBD2 covers 9 bases. The CDR3 is made up of 13 amino acids. Germline V gene sequence: CDR1 ENHRY, CDR2 SYGVKD. V lost 11 bases, J lost 4 bases, and 7 bases stayed unmatched. CDR3 residues: CASQREEADTQYF. CDR3 nucleotide sequence: TGTGCCTCTCAGCGGGAGGAGGCAGATACGCAGTATTTT.

This clone was seen a few times. This sequence joins TRBV7-2 and TRBJ2-5; 7 bases fit TRBD2. The CDR3 has 15 residues. The V segment lost 5 bases and the J segment 5 bases; nucleotides outside the gene matches: 11. Germline V gene data show CDR1 as SGHTA and CDR2 as FQGNSA. CDR3 residues: CASSPWVREGETQYF. The DNA of the CDR3 is TGTGCCAGCAGCCCATGGGTCAGGGAGGGGGAGACCCAGTACTTC.

The J gene is TRBJ2-7, the V gene TRBV21-1; the table gives TRBD2 as D, unverified against the DNA. TRBV21-1 is described as a pseudogene. This CDR3 is 12 amino acids long. The DNA of the CDR3 is TGTGCCAGCAGCCCCCCACTAGGCGAGCAGTACTTC. This gives the protein CASSPPLGEQYF.

V and J are TRBV15 and TRBJ2-2, with a weak D call TRBD1 (6 bases). Trimming removed 11 bases at V and 3 bases at J, with 13 bases between. CDR1 is LNHNV, CDR2 YYDKDF, per germline (reference sequence). The CDR3 totals 13 residues. CDR3 in amino acids: CAAGQYYTGELFF. CDR3 bases: TGTGCCGCCGGACAGTACTACACCGGGGAGCTGTTTTTT.

The gene calls are TRBV10-1 and TRBJ2-3, with a tentative D call TRBD2 (6 bases). The length of the CDR3 is 16 residues. Trimming cost V 0 bases and J 2 bases, with 12 bases left between them. The germline V gene has CDR1 WNHNN and CDR2 SYGVQD (reference sequence). CDR3 sequence reads: CASSESGGTFTDTQYF. CDR3 bases: TGCGCCAGCAGTGAGTCGGGGGGTACCTTCACAGATACGCAGTATTTT.

The genes are TRBV18 and TRBJ2-7; 9 nucleotides agree with TRBD1. V lost 3 bases and J lost 6; bases outside the gene matches: 9. CDR1 is KGHSH and CDR2 is LQKENI in the germline V gene. The CDR3 totals 15 residues. The CDR3 is CASSPLGQGGLEQYF. CDR3 in DNA: TGTGCCAGCTCACCTCTGGGACAGGGAGGGCTCGAGCAGTACTTC.

The rearrangement uses TRBV11-2 and TRBJ2-4; D ambiguous. Germline V gene data show CDR1 as SGHAT and CDR2 as FQNNGV. The V end lost 1 base, the J end lost 0 bases, and 10 bases lay between the germline ends. The CDR3 is made up of 16 amino acids. The DNA of the CDR3 is TGTGCCAGCAGCTTAGCCAGCGCACAAGCCAAAAACATTCAGTACTTC. Protein product: CASSLASAQAKNIQYF.

V is TRBV18 and J is TRBJ2-1, with D perhaps TRBD1 (5 bases). V lost 3 bases and J lost 12, with 15 bases in between. There are 13 residues in the CDR3. Germline assignment: CDR1 KGHSH and CDR2 LQKENI. Here the CDR3 DNA reads TGTGCCAGCTCACCTCCGACAGACAGAGGGCAGTTCTTC. Protein sequence: CASSPPTDRGQFF.

This chain connects TRBV5-1 to TRBJ1-1; tentative D call: TRBD1 (6 bases). This CDR3 has 15 amino acids. V was cut by 4 bases and J by 1 base, with 14 bases left in between. Germline loops: CDR1 SGHRS, CDR2 YFSETQ. The CDR3 loop is CASSQKTGSNTEAFF. Written as DNA, the CDR3 is TGCGCCAGCAGCCAGAAGACAGGATCGAACACTGAAGCTTTCTTT.

The chain is built from TRBV4-2 and TRBJ2-1; 11 nucleotides agree with TRBD2. This CDR3 has 16 residues. Trimming removed 1 base from V and 3 bases from J; junction bases left unmatched: 2. Germline CDR1 and CDR2: LGHNA and YNFKEQ. CDR3 in amino acids: CASSQGLAGNYNEQFF. The DNA for the CDR3 is TGTGCCAGCAGCCAAGGACTAGCGGGAAACTACAATGAGCAGTTCTTC.

This clone was recorded once. The chain joins TRBV19 to TRBJ2-2; a weak D match, TRBD1 (6 bases). The CDR3 sequence is 17 residues long. Trimming removed 7 bases from V and 4 bases from J, with 22 bases in between. Germline V gene sequence: CDR1 LNHDA, CDR2 SQIVND (reference sequence). In nucleotides, the CDR3 is TGTGCCAGTACCCTCTCTTCATCAAACAGGGCCACCGGGGAGCTGTTTTTT. Translating gives CASTLSSSNRATGELFF.

CDR3 in DNA: TGTGCCAGCAGGGGTAGCACCAGAGCCTCAGCCCAGCATTTT. Protein sequence: CASRGSTRASAQHF. This chain connects TRBV6-5 to TRBJ1-5; D call uncertain. Trimming left V 6 bases short and J 11 bases short, with 20 bases between. The CDR3 sequence is 14 residues long. The V gene's germline CDR1 is MNHEY and CDR2 SVGAGI.

Only a few counts were recorded for this clone. This chain joins TRBV7-2 and TRBJ2-1, with a tentative D call TRBD2 (6 bases). CDR1 and CDR2 from the germline V gene are SGHTA and FQGNSA. The CDR3 length is 15 residues. The V end was cut by 3 bases, the J end by 2 bases, with 11 bases between. CDR3 sequence: CASSFDSGAYNEQFF. The CDR3 bases are TGTGCCAGCAGCTTCGATAGCGGAGCCTACAATGAGCAGTTCTTC.

This chain links TRBV10-1 with TRBJ1-1; 8 bases match TRBD1. The junction had 7 bases not matched to a gene; V was cut back by 3 bases and J by 10 bases. CDR1 WNHNN and CDR2 SYGVQD come from the germline V gene (reference sequence). The CDR3 runs to 13 residues. CDR3 in amino acids: CASSDQGAGRAFF. CDR3 bases: TGCGCCAGCAGTGATCAGGGGGCCGGACGAGCTTTCTTT.

The J gene is TRBJ2-7, the V gene TRBV19; TRBD2 matches at 13 bases. The CDR3 totals 17 residues. Per germline, CDR1 LNHDA and CDR2 SQIVND (reference sequence). V shed 6 bases and J 1 base; nucleotides not matched to a gene: 9. The CDR3, as DNA: TGTGCCAGTAGCTTCGGACTAGCGGGAGAAAGATCCTACGAGCAGTACTTC. This codes for CASSFGLAGERSYEQYF.

This chain links TRBV6-1 with TRBJ2-7; D is unclear. V was trimmed by 4 bases and J by 6 bases, leaving 10 bases between them. The CDR3 consists of 12 residues. Per the germline V gene, CDR1 is MNHNS and CDR2 is SASEGT. The DNA for the CDR3 is TGTGCCAGCAGTGTTGGGCAACCCGAGCAGTACTTC. The encoded protein is CASSVGQPEQYF.

V and J are TRBV4-2 and TRBJ1-4; D is perhaps TRBD1 (5 bases). The V gene's germline CDR1 is LGHNA and CDR2 YNFKEQ. This CDR3 comprises 14 residues. Trimming removed 4 bases at V and 0 bases at J, with 6 bases between. The CDR3 reads CASSRGATNEKLFF. The DNA for the CDR3 is TGTGCCAGCAGCCGGGGGGCAACTAATGAAAAACTGTTTTTT.

The gene calls are TRBV6-5 and TRBJ2-7, with D perhaps matching TRBD2 (6 bases). Germline V gives CDR1 MNHEY, CDR2 SVGAGI. The CDR3 loop spans 13 amino acids. The germline V and J ends were trimmed by 10 bases and 4 bases, with 17 bases remaining between them. In DNA form, the CDR3 reads TGTGCCACTTCGCGGACTAAGGGTTACGAGCAGTACTTC. Its protein product is CATSRTKGYEQYF.

Only a few counts were recorded for this clone. The J gene is TRBJ1-2, the V gene TRBV19; a possible D gene is TRBD1 (5 bases). There are 14 residues in the CDR3. Trimming left V 5 bases short and J 2 bases short, with 12 bases between. CDR1 LNHDA and CDR2 SQIVND come from the germline V gene (reference sequence). The CDR3 bases are TGTGCCAGTAGTCTACGGGGACGGAACTATGGCTACACCTTC. It is translated as CASSLRGRNYGYTF.

The rearrangement joins TRBV5-1 to TRBJ2-1; TRBD1 aligns across 8 bases. The V gene's germline CDR1 is SGHRS and CDR2 YFSETQ. The V segment lost 3 bases and the J segment 1 base; nucleotides outside the gene matches: 18. This CDR3 is built from 20 residues. This CDR3 is CASSSHLGQGTGGSYNEQFF. CDR3 nucleotides: TGCGCCAGCAGCTCACATCTAGGACAGGGAACAGGGGGGTCCTACAATGAGCAGTTCTTC.

J is TRBJ1-2 and V is TRBV28; TRBD1 matches at 7 bases. The J segment lost 4 bases and the V segment lost 5 bases, leaving 13 bases of the junction unmatched. The CDR3 length is 16 residues. Germline V gene sequence: CDR1 MDHEN, CDR2 SYDVKM. This CDR3 reads CASSLGGTGTVYGYTF. The CDR3, as DNA: TGTGCCAGCAGTCTGGGGGGGACCGGGACAGTCTATGGCTACACCTTC.

The genes are TRBV4-2 and TRBJ2-1; TRBD2 agrees at 10 bases. This CDR3 has 15 residues. Germline V CDR1 and CDR2: LGHNA, YNFKEQ. With V trimmed by 0 bases and J by 7 bases, 3 bases remained unmatched. CDR3 sequence reads: CASSQEGSGRNEQFF. DNA of the CDR3: TGTGCCAGCAGCCAAGAGGGTAGCGGGAGGAATGAGCAGTTCTTC.

The chain has TRBV20-1 and TRBJ1-1, with D unresolved. Trimming pared 0 bases from V and 10 bases from J, leaving 9 bases between. Looked up from germline, CDR1 is DFQATT and CDR2 is SNEGSKA (reference sequence). This CDR3 is 11 amino acids long. The DNA for the CDR3 is TGCAGTGCTAGAGAAGGCAGCAGAGCTTTCTTT. The encoded protein is CSAREGSRAFF.